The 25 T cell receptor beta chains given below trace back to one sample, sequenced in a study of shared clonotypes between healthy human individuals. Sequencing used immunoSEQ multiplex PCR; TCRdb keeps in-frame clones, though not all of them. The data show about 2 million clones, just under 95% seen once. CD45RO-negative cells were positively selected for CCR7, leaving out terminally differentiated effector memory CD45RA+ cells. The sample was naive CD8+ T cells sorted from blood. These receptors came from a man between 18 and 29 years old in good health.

CDR3 nucleotide sequence: TGCGCCAGCAGCTCCTGGACTAGCGGGGGACCAGATACGCAGTATTTT. Protein product: CASSSWTSGGPDTQYF. The gene calls are TRBV5-1 and TRBJ2-3; 13 nucleotides align to TRBD2. With 3 bases clipped from V and 4 bases from J, the junction kept 5 bases outside the gene matches. CDR1 is SGHRS and CDR2 is YFSETQ in the germline V gene. The CDR3 is made up of 16 amino acids.

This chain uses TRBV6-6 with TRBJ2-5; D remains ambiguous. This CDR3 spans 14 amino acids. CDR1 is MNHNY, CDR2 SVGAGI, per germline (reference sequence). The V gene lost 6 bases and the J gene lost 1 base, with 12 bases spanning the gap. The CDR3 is CASSYRAPQETQYF. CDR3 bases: TGTGCCAGCAGCTACCGGGCCCCCCAAGAGACCCAGTACTTC.

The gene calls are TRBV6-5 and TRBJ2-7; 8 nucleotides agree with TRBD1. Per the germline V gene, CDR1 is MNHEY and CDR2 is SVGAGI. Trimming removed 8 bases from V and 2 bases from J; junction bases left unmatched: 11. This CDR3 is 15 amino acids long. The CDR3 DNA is TGTGCCAGCGCCATATTTGCAGGGGGCGCCTACGAGCAGTACTTC. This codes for CASAIFAGGAYEQYF.

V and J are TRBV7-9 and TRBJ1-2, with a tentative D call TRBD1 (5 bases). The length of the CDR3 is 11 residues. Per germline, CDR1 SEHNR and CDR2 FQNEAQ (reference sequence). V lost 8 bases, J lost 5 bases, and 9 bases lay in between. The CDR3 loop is CASDQGYGYTF. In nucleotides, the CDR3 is TGTGCCAGCGATCAGGGATATGGCTACACCTTC.

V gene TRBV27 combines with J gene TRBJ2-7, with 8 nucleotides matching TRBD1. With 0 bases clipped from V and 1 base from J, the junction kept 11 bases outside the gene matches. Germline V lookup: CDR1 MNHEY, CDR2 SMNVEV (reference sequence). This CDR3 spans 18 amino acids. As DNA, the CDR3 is TGTGCCAGCAGTTTATCAGGGCCCCGGAGACAGGGGTCCTACGAGCAGTACTTC. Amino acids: CASSLSGPRRQGSYEQYF.

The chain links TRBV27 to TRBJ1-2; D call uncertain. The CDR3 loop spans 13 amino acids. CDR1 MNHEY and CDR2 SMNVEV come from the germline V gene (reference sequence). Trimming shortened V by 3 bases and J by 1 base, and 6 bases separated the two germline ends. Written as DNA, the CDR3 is TGTGCCAGCAGTTTCCAAGATAACTATGGCTACACCTTC. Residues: CASSFQDNYGYTF.

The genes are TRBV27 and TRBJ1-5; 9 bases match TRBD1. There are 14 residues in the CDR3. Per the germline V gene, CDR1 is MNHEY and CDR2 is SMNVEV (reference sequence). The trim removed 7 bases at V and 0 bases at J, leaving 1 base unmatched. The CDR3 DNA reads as TGTGCCAGCATGACAGGGGGTAGCAATCAGCCCCAGCATTTT. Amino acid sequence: CASMTGGSNQPQHF.

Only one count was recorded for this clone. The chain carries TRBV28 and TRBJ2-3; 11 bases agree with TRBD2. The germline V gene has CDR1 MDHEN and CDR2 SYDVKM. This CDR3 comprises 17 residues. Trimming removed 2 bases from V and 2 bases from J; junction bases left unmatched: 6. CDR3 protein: CASSLTPGLADTDTQYF. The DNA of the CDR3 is TGTGCCAGCAGTTTAACCCCGGGACTAGCGGACACAGATACGCAGTATTTT.

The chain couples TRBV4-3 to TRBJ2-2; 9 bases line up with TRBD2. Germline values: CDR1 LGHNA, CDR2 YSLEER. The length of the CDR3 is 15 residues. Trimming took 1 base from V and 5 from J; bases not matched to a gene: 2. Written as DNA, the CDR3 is TGCGCCAGCAGCCAAGTAGCGGGAGAGACCGGGGAGCTGTTTTTT. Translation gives CASSQVAGETGELFF.

The CDR3 is CASSSFDRAETQYF. Here the CDR3 DNA reads TGTGCCAGCAGCTCCTTCGACAGGGCAGAGACCCAGTACTTC. The chain is built from TRBV7-9 and TRBJ2-5; TRBD1 matches 7 bases. The CDR3 runs to 14 residues. The junction had 6 bases not matched to a gene; V was cut back by 4 bases and J by 4 bases. The germline V gene encodes CDR1 SEHNR and CDR2 FQNEAQ (reference sequence).

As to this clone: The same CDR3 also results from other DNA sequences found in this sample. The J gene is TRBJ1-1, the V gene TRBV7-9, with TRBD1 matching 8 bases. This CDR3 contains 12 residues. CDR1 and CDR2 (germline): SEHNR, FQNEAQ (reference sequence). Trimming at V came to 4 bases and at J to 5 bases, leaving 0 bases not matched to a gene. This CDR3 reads CASSWTGTEAFF. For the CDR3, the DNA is TGTGCCAGCAGCTGGACAGGGACTGAAGCTTTCTTT.

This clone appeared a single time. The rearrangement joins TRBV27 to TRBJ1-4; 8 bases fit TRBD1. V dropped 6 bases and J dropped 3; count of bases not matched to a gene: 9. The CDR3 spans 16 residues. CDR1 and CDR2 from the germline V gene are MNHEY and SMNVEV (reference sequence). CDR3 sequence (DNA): TGTGCCAGCAGCCAAATCGGGACAGGATCTAATGAAAAACTGTTTTTT. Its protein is CASSQIGTGSNEKLFF.

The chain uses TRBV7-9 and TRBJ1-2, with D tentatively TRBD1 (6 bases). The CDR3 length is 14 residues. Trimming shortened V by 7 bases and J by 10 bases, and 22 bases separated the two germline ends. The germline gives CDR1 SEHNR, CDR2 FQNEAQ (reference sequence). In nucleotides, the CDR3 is TGTGCCAGCACGGCGGGGGGCAGGGACCGAGACTACACCTTC. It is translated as CASTAGGRDRDYTF.

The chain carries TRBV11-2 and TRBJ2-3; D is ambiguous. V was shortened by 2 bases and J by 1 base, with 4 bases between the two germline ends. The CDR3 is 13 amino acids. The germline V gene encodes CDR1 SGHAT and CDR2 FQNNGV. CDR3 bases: TGTGCCAGCAGCTTAATACGCACAGATACGCAGTATTTT. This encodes CASSLIRTDTQYF. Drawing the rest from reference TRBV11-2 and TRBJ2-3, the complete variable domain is EAGVAQSPRYKIIEKRQSVAFWCNPISGHATLYWYQQILGQGPKLLIQFQNNGVVDDSQLPKDRFSAERLKGVDSTLKIQPAKLEDSAVYLCASSLIRTDTQYFGPGTRLTVL.

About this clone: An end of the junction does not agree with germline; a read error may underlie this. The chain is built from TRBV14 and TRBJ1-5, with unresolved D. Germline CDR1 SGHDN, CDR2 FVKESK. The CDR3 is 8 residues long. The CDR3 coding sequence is TGTGCCAGCAGCCCAGTCCCCTTT. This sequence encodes CASSPVPF. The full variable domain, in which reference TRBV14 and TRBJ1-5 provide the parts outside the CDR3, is EAGVTQFPSHSVIEKGQTVTLRCDPISGHDNLYWYRRVMGKEIKFLLHFVKESKQDESGMPNNRFLAERTGGTYSTLKVQPAELEDSGVYFCASSPVPFGDGTRLSIL.

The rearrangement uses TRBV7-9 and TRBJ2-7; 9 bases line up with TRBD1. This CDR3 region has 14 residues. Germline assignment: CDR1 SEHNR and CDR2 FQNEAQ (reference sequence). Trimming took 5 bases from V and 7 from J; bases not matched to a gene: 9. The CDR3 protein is CASSLGTGLLEQYF. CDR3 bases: TGTGCCAGCAGCCTCGGGACAGGGCTTCTGGAGCAGTACTTC.

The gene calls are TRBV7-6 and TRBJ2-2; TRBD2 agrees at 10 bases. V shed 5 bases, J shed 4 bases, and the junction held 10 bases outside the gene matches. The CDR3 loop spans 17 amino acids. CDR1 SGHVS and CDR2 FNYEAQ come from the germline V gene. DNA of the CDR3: TGTGCCAGCAGCCTCGGGGGCCTAGCGGGGGTCACCGGGGAGCTGTTTTTT. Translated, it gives CASSLGGLAGVTGELFF.

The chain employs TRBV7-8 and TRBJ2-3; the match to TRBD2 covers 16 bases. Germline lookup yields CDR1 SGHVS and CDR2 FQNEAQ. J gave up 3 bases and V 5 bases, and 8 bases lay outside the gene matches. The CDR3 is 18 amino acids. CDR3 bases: TGTGCCAGCAGCCCTGGGACTAGCGGGGGGGCCTGGACAGATACGCAGTATTTT. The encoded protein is CASSPGTSGGAWTDTQYF.

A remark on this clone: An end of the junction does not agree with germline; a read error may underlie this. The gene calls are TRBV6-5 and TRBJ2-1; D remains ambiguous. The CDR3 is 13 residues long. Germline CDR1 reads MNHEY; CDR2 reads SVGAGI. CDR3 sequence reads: CASSPPLVYRLIF. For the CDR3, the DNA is TGTGCCAGCAGTCCCCCTCTAGTCTACCGTTTGATCTTC.

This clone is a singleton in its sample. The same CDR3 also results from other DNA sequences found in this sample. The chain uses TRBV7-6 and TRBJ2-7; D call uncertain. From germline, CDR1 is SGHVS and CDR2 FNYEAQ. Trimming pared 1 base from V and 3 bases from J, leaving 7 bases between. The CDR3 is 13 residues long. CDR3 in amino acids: CASSLDGGYEQYF. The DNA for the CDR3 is TGTGCCAGCAGCTTAGATGGTGGCTACGAGCAGTACTTC. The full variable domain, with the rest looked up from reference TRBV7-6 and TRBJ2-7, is GAGVSQSPRYKVTKRGQDVALRCDPISGHVSLYWYRQALGQGPEFLTYFNYEAQQDKSGLPNDRFSAERPEGSISTLTIQRTEQRDSAMYRCASSLDGGYEQYFGPGTRLTVT.

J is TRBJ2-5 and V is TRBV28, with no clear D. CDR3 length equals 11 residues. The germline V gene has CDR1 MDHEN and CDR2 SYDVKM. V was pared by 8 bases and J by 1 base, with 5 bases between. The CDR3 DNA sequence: TGTGCCAGCGGGATCCAAGAGACCCAGTACTTC. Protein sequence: CASGIQETQYF. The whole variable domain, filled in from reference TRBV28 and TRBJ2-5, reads DVKVTQSSRYLVKRTGEKVFLECVQDMDHENMFWYRQDPGLGLRLIYFSYDVKMKEKGDIPEGYSVSREKKERFSLILESASTNQTSMYLCASGIQETQYFGPGTRLLVL.

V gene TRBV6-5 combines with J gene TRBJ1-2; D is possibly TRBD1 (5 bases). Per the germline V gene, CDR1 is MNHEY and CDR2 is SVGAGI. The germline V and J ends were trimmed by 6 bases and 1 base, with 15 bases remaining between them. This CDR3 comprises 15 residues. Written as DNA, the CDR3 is TGTGCCAGCAGGGGGGGACGGGAGCTTAACTATGGCTACACCTTC. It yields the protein CASRGGRELNYGYTF.

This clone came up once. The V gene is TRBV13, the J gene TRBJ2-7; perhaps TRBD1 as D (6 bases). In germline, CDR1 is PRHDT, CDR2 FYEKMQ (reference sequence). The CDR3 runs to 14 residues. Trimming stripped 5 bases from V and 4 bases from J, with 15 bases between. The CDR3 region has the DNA TGTGCCAGCAGCGCCGACTCTAGGGGGTACGAGCAGTACTTC. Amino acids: CASSADSRGYEQYF.

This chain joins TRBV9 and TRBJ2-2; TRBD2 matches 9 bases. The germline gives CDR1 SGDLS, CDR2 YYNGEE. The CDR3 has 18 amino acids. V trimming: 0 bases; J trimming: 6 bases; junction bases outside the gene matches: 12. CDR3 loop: CASSVAAWRGGLSGELFF. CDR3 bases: TGTGCCAGCAGCGTAGCGGCCTGGCGGGGGGGCTTGTCCGGGGAGCTGTTTTTT.

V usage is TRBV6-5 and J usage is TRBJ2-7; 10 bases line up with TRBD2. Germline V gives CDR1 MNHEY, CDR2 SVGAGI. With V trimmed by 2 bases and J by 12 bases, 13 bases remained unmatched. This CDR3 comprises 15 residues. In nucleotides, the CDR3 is TGTGCCAGCAGTTACACTCAACTAGCGGGATCCCCCCTGTACTTC. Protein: CASSYTQLAGSPLYF.